One sample yielded the 32 T cell receptor beta chains listed below, sequenced in a study of cytomegalovirus exposure and HLA in healthy donors. The assay was immunoSEQ multiplex PCR, and TCRdb's table has in-frame clones only and misses some. The sample has around 250,000 clones; roughly 87% are singletons. Sequencing was carried out using PBMCs. The receptors were gathered from a woman aged 30 to 39 in good health and CMV-seronegative.

The genes are TRBV6-5 and TRBJ2-5, with 8 bases that match TRBD1. CDR1 is MNHEY, CDR2 SVGAGI, per germline. J gave up 2 bases and V 0 bases, and 5 bases lay outside the gene matches. The CDR3 is made up of 16 amino acids. DNA for the CDR3: TGTGCCAGCAGTTACTCCCCGACAGGGGAGCAAGAGACCCAGTACTTC. Amino acid sequence: CASSYSPTGEQETQYF.

CDR3: CSAGLAGGNNEQFF. The DNA of the CDR3 is TGCAGCGCAGGACTAGCGGGAGGGAACAATGAGCAGTTCTTC. The rearrangement links TRBV29-1 to TRBJ2-1, with TRBD2 matching 15 bases. Germline loops: CDR1 SQVTM, CDR2 ANQGSEA. The CDR3 spans 14 residues. Losses at the gene ends were 7 bases for V and 5 bases for J; bases not matched to a gene: 3.

The genes are TRBV19 and TRBJ2-2; D unclear. CDR3 length equals 14 residues. The V and J ends lost 3 bases and 5 bases respectively, with 10 bases between them. Germline values: CDR1 LNHDA, CDR2 SQIVND (reference sequence). CDR3 sequence reads: CASSISSTTGELFF. The CDR3 region has the DNA TGTGCCAGTAGTATTAGTAGTACAACCGGGGAGCTGTTTTTT.

V gene TRBV27 combines with J gene TRBJ2-5, with a tentative D call TRBD2 (6 bases). CDR1 is MNHEY and CDR2 is SMNVEV in the germline V gene (reference sequence). V lost 8 bases to trimming and J lost 1 base, with 17 bases between them. The length of the CDR3 is 15 residues. CDR3: CASYALGGVQETQYF. CDR3 DNA: TGTGCCAGCTACGCCTTGGGGGGAGTCCAAGAGACCCAGTACTTC.

V gene TRBV27 combines with J gene TRBJ1-2; D may be TRBD1 (5 bases). CDR1 and CDR2 (germline): MNHEY, SMNVEV (reference sequence). This CDR3 has 15 amino acids. V was cut by 3 bases and J by 4 bases, with 15 bases left in between. CDR3 bases: TGTGCCAGCAGTTTTCGCGCCGGGACCACCTATGGCTACACCTTC. This gives the protein CASSFRAGTTYGYTF.

The sample holds one count of this clone. The chain couples TRBV5-1 to TRBJ2-2; 12 bases match TRBD2. The V and J ends lost 5 bases and 6 bases, in that order; junction bases with no gene match: 14. CDR1 and CDR2 (germline): SGHRS, YFSETQ. This CDR3 comprises 18 residues. This CDR3 reads CASRSLTSGRGYAGELFF. The CDR3 DNA is TGCGCCAGCAGATCGCTGACTAGCGGGAGAGGTTATGCCGGGGAGCTGTTTTTT.

This chain uses TRBV18 with TRBJ2-1; D call uncertain. The CDR3 spans 11 residues. CDR1 KGHSH and CDR2 LQKENI come from the germline V gene. Trimming removed 3 bases at V and 9 bases at J, with 6 bases between. The CDR3 sequence is CASSPVGEQFF. The CDR3 DNA reads TGTGCCAGCTCACCCGTCGGTGAGCAGTTCTTC.

This clone occurred once. The V and J genes are TRBV11-2 and TRBJ2-1; TRBD2 agrees at 8 bases. Germline trimming cut 5 bases from V and 6 bases from J; bases unmatched to any gene: 9. Germline V gene data show CDR1 as SGHAT and CDR2 as FQNNGV. CDR3 length equals 15 residues. The DNA for the CDR3 is TGTGCCAGCAGCCTATGGACTAGCCCTAGCAATGAGCAGTTCTTC. It codes for CASSLWTSPSNEQFF.

The chain combines TRBV27 with TRBJ2-6; 8 bases align to TRBD1. The CDR3 runs 16 residues. Per germline, CDR1 MNHEY and CDR2 SMNVEV (reference sequence). V trimming: 5 bases; J trimming: 1 base; junction bases outside the gene matches: 4. CDR3 loop: CASSQNRGSGANVLTF. The CDR3 DNA follows: TGTGCCAGCAGTCAGAACAGGGGGTCTGGGGCCAACGTCCTGACTTTC.

The rearrangement links TRBV5-6 to TRBJ1-3; TRBD1 agrees at 7 bases. The germline V gene has CDR1 SGHDT and CDR2 YYEEEE. The CDR3 length is 16 residues. The trim removed 2 bases at V and 0 bases at J, leaving 5 bases unmatched. CDR3 protein: CASSLGQDPSGNTIYF. The CDR3 DNA sequence: TGTGCCAGCAGCTTAGGACAGGACCCCTCTGGAAACACCATATATTTT.

J is TRBJ2-7 and V is TRBV28; D is ambiguous. CDR1 and CDR2 (germline): MDHEN, SYDVKM. V lost 8 bases, J lost 1 base, and 12 bases lay in between. The CDR3 has 13 residues. The CDR3 region has the DNA TGTGCCAGCGGTTGGAGTGGTTCCTACGAGCAGTACTTC. As protein: CASGWSGSYEQYF. The complete variable domain, with remaining parts taken from reference TRBV28 and TRBJ2-7, reads DVKVTQSSRYLVKRTGEKVFLECVQDMDHENMFWYRQDPGLGLRLIYFSYDVKMKEKGDIPEGYSVSREKKERFSLILESASTNQTSMYLCASGWSGSYEQYFGPGTRLTVT.

The chain couples TRBV6-1 to TRBJ2-2; TRBD1 is a possible D gene (6 bases). CDR1 MNHNS and CDR2 SASEGT come from the germline V gene. The CDR3 is 14 amino acids. V lost 7 bases and J lost 1, with 10 bases in between. The chain's CDR3 is CASILTGNTGELFF. In DNA, the CDR3 is TGTGCCAGCATCCTGACAGGGAACACCGGGGAGCTGTTTTTT.

The chain joins TRBV5-6 to TRBJ1-4; D is perhaps TRBD1 (5 bases). Germline CDR1 and CDR2: SGHDT and YYEEEE. V dropped 4 bases and J dropped 0 bases, with 13 bases sitting between them. The CDR3 extends over 16 amino acids. In nucleotides, the CDR3 is TGTGCCAGCAGCCGACGGACACAGGCAACTAATGAAAAACTGTTTTTT. This encodes CASSRRTQATNEKLFF. The entire variable domain, with the rest obtained from reference TRBV5-6 and TRBJ1-4, is as follows: DAGVTQSPTHLIKTRGQQVTLRCSPKSGHDTVSWYQQALGQGPQFIFQYYEEEERQRGNFPDRFSGHQFPNYSSELNVNALLLGDSALYLCASSRRTQATNEKLFFGSGTQLSVL.

The V call is TRBV28, the J call TRBJ1-3; D unclear. CDR3 size: 13 residues. Per the germline V gene, CDR1 is MDHEN and CDR2 is SYDVKM. The V end was cut by 5 bases, the J end by 0 bases, with 5 bases between. The CDR3 coding sequence is TGTGCCAGCAGTCGGGTCTCTGGAAACACCATATATTTT. This gives the protein CASSRVSGNTIYF.

CDR3 residues: CASSLTQVRGELFF. The CDR3 DNA reads as TGTGCCAGCAGCCTTACCCAGGTGCGCGGGGAGCTGTTTTTT. V usage is TRBV7-3 and J usage is TRBJ2-2; no reliable D call. The CDR3 spans 14 residues. V was shortened by 5 bases and J by 7 bases, with 14 bases between the two germline ends. Germline CDR1 SGHTA, CDR2 FQGTGA.

This clone has only one observation. V and J are TRBV5-6 and TRBJ2-5, with TRBD1 matching 9 bases. Germline loops: CDR1 SGHDT, CDR2 YYEEEE. The length of the CDR3 is 15 residues. V lost 3 bases, J lost 3 bases, and 6 bases stayed unmatched. CDR3 in DNA: TGTGCCAGCAGCTCGGAAAGACAGGGGGAAGAGACCCAGTACTTC. Translating gives CASSSERQGEETQYF.

V and J are TRBV27 and TRBJ2-7; 7 bases line up with TRBD2. The CDR3 has 15 amino acids. The junction had 4 bases not matched to a gene; V was cut back by 2 bases and J by 0 bases. CDR1 is MNHEY and CDR2 is SMNVEV in the germline V gene (reference sequence). Here the CDR3 reads CASSLEGGLSYEQYF. The CDR3 region has the DNA TGTGCCAGCAGTTTAGAGGGAGGGCTCTCCTACGAGCAGTACTTC.

A single count supports this clone. This rearrangement joins TRBV5-6 to TRBJ1-4; no clear D gene. V lost 1 base and J 1 base, leaving 17 bases between the germline ends. Looked up from germline, CDR1 is SGHDT and CDR2 is YYEEEE. This CDR3 contains 18 residues. CDR3 in DNA: TGTGCCAGCAGCTTGTCTCCGCAGGTCCCTTTAACTAATGAAAAACTGTTTTTT. It specifies CASSLSPQVPLTNEKLFF.

The chain couples TRBV29-1 to TRBJ2-5, with 7 nucleotides matching TRBD1. Per the germline V gene, CDR1 is SQVTM and CDR2 is ANQGSEA. The CDR3 runs 14 residues. Losses at the gene ends were 3 bases for V and 1 base for J; bases not matched to a gene: 5. CDR3 residues: CSVDMDRTQETQYF. Written as DNA, the CDR3 is TGCAGCGTTGATATGGACAGGACCCAAGAGACCCAGTACTTC. The entire variable domain, with the rest obtained from reference TRBV29-1 and TRBJ2-5, is as follows: SAVISQKPSRDICQRGTSLTIQCQVDSQVTMMFWYRQQPGQSLTLIATANQGSEATYESGFVIDKFPISRPNLTFSTLTVSNMSPEDSSIYLCSVDMDRTQETQYFGPGTRLLVL.

The chain carries TRBV30 and TRBJ2-3, with 9 bases identical to TRBD2. V shed 4 bases and J 3 bases; nucleotides not matched to a gene: 8. Germline assignment: CDR1 GTSNPN and CDR2 SVGIG (reference sequence). CDR3 length: 15 residues. The CDR3 region has the DNA TGTGCCTGGACCTCGTCGCGGGAGGGGACAGATACGCAGTATTTT. Its translation is CAWTSSREGTDTQYF.

This chain links TRBV5-1 with TRBJ2-1, with TRBD2 matching over 9 bases. This CDR3 has 15 residues. Germline CDR1 reads SGHRS; CDR2 reads YFSETQ. V gave up 0 bases and J gave up 5 bases; unmatched junction bases: 3. The CDR3 region is CASSLGLAEDNEQFF. In DNA form, the CDR3 reads TGCGCCAGCAGCTTGGGACTAGCGGAGGACAATGAGCAGTTCTTC.

The chain has TRBV4-3 and TRBJ2-2; 7 bases align to TRBD2. J was trimmed by 4 bases and V by 1 base; bases with no gene match: 9. Germline assignment: CDR1 LGHNA and CDR2 YSLEER. The CDR3 totals 17 residues. The CDR3 loop is CASSQVPGGSGTGELFF. The CDR3, as DNA: TGCGCCAGCAGCCAAGTCCCGGGCGGGAGTGGCACCGGGGAGCTGTTTTTT.

The chain joins TRBV5-1 to TRBJ2-6; perhaps TRBD2 as D (5 bases). The CDR3 is 16 residues long. In germline, CDR1 is SGHRS, CDR2 YFSETQ. V dropped 2 bases and J dropped 0 bases, with 9 bases sitting between them. CDR3 region: CASSLAVSSGANVLTF. CDR3 bases: TGCGCCAGCAGCTTAGCGGTTAGCTCTGGGGCCAACGTCCTGACTTTC.

This clone was seen at least ten times. This chain links TRBV7-9 with TRBJ2-7, with D possibly being TRBD1 (6 bases). V lost 5 bases to trimming and J lost 0 bases, with 8 bases between them. The CDR3 runs to 13 residues. Germline CDR1 is SEHNR and CDR2 is FQNEAQ (reference sequence). The chain's CDR3 is CASSPRGSYEQYF. DNA for the CDR3: TGTGCCAGCAGCCCCAGGGGCTCCTACGAGCAGTACTTC.

This chain joins TRBV27 and TRBJ2-5, with 8 bases identical to TRBD1. V shed 6 bases and J 5 bases; nucleotides not matched to a gene: 11. The germline V gene encodes CDR1 MNHEY and CDR2 SMNVEV (reference sequence). The CDR3 length is 15 residues. CDR3 in DNA: TGTGCCAGCAGGCGACTCAGGGGGCGCGGGGAGACCCAGTACTTC. Amino acid sequence: CASRRLRGRGETQYF.

J is TRBJ2-7 and V is TRBV28; 8 nucleotides match TRBD1. Per germline, CDR1 MDHEN and CDR2 SYDVKM. The CDR3 loop spans 17 amino acids. Trimming took 1 base from V and 0 from J; bases not matched to a gene: 8. CDR3 residues: CASSLYTGTGASYEQYF. The DNA for the CDR3 is TGTGCCAGCAGTTTATATACCGGGACAGGAGCCTCCTACGAGCAGTACTTC.

The genes are TRBV6-5 and TRBJ2-5; TRBD1 aligns across 7 bases. Germline lookup yields CDR1 MNHEY and CDR2 SVGAGI. V trimming: 6 bases; J trimming: 3 bases; junction bases outside the gene matches: 4. The CDR3 sequence is 13 residues long. In nucleotides, the CDR3 is TGTGCCAGCAGCCGCGACAGGGAAGAGACCCAGTACTTC. This translates into CASSRDREETQYF.

This clone was seen once. J is TRBJ2-5 and V is TRBV28, with D perhaps TRBD2 (6 bases). The CDR3 runs 14 residues. Germline CDR1 and CDR2: MDHEN and SYDVKM. Between the trimmed V and J ends, which lost 4 bases and 1 base, there was a span of 10 bases. The CDR3 DNA reads as TGTGCCAGCAGTTCACGACTAGTCCAAGAGACCCAGTACTTC. The encoded protein is CASSSRLVQETQYF.

The V call is TRBV4-3, the J call TRBJ1-2, with 9 positions matching TRBD1. The CDR3 runs 14 residues. Looked up from germline, CDR1 is LGHNA and CDR2 is YSLEER. V gave up 4 bases and J gave up 6 bases; unmatched junction bases: 6. The DNA for the CDR3 is TGCGCCAGCAGCCCTGGGGACAGGGTGAATGGCTACACCTTC. This sequence encodes CASSPGDRVNGYTF.

The chain uses TRBV27 and TRBJ2-5, with TRBD1 as a possible D gene (5 bases). The CDR3 sequence is 15 residues long. V was cut by 2 bases and J by 1 base, with 11 bases left in between. The germline V gene has CDR1 MNHEY and CDR2 SMNVEV (reference sequence). DNA of the CDR3: TGTGCCAGCAGTTTAGTTAGAGACAGCCAAGAGACCCAGTACTTC. Translated: CASSLVRDSQETQYF.

The chain uses TRBV4-1 and TRBJ2-5; no clear D gene. The CDR3 totals 11 residues. V was cut by 8 bases and J by 3 bases, with 7 bases left in between. Germline lookup yields CDR1 MGHRA and CDR2 YSYEKL. The CDR3 DNA reads TGCGCCAGCGCACCTGAAGAGACCCAGTACTTC. This gives the protein CASAPEETQYF.

This chain joins TRBV28 and TRBJ2-1, with 10 bases lining up with TRBD2. The CDR3 is made up of 17 amino acids. The J segment lost 4 bases and the V segment lost 8 bases, leaving 14 bases of the junction unmatched. The V gene's germline CDR1 is MDHEN and CDR2 SYDVKM. CDR3 residues: CASLQIRLAGVYNEQFF. The CDR3 DNA reads TGTGCCAGCCTCCAAATCCGGCTAGCGGGAGTATACAATGAGCAGTTCTTC.